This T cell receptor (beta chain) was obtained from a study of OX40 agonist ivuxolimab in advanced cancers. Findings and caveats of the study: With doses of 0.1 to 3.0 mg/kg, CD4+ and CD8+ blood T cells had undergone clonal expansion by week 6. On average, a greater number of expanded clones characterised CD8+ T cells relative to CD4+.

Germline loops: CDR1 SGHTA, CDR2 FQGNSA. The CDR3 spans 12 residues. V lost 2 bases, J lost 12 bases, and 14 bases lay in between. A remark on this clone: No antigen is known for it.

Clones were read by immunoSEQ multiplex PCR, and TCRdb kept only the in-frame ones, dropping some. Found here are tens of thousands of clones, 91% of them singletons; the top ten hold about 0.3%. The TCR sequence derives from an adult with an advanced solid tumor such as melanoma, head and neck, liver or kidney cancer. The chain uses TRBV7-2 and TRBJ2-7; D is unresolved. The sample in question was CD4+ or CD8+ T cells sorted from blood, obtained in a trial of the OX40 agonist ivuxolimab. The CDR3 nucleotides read TGTGCCAGCAGCTTAAAGGGAACGGGCGCGTACTTC. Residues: CASSLKGTGAYF.